One sample yielded the 4 T cell receptor beta chains listed below, sequenced in a study of blood T cell repertoires in COVID-19. Profiling relied on immunoSEQ multiplex PCR, and the TCRdb table lists in-frame clones only, not all of them. The repertoire consists of about 90,000 clones, with around four fifths occurring once and the leading ten covering 12%. Sequencing was done on a sample of peripheral blood. These receptors were obtained from a woman in her seventies with active or convalescent COVID-19.

This chain connects TRBV29-1 to TRBJ1-1, with TRBD1 matching over 9 bases. The CDR3 totals 14 residues. Losses at the gene ends were 6 bases for V and 0 bases for J; bases not matched to a gene: 5. The germline CDR1 and CDR2 sequences are SQVTM and ANQGSEA. CDR3 amino acids: CSVTGGLMNTEAFF. The CDR3 nucleotides are TGCAGCGTCACAGGGGGCTTAATGAACACTGAAGCTTTCTTT.

This rearrangement joins TRBV7-6 to TRBJ2-1; TRBD2 aligns across 14 bases. The junction had 16 bases not matched to a gene; V was cut back by 2 bases and J by 10 bases. The CDR3 is 19 residues long. The germline V gene has CDR1 SGHVS and CDR2 FNYEAQ. The CDR3 DNA is TGTGCCAGCAGCTTAATTTCCCACCCGACTAGCGGGGGGGCCGGGGAGCAGTTCTTC. Translation gives CASSLISHPTSGGAGEQFF.

There are a few counts of this clone. The chain is built from TRBV5-6 and TRBJ1-1; 9 nucleotides line up with TRBD1. The V segment lost 2 bases and the J segment 3 bases; nucleotides outside the gene matches: 5. This CDR3 is built from 15 residues. The V gene's germline CDR1 is SGHDT and CDR2 YYEEEE. CDR3 DNA sequence: TGTGCCAGCAGCTTTACAGGGGGCGCGCACACTGAAGCTTTCTTT. It codes for CASSFTGGAHTEAFF.

This chain links TRBV28 with TRBJ2-3, with D hard to call. Germline CDR1 is MDHEN and CDR2 is SYDVKM. V gave up 3 bases and J gave up 1 base, with 8 bases separating them. The CDR3 spans 14 residues. DNA of the CDR3: TGTGCCAGCAGTTTTCTTTCTGGCACAGATACGCAGTATTTT. Amino acid sequence: CASSFLSGTDTQYF.